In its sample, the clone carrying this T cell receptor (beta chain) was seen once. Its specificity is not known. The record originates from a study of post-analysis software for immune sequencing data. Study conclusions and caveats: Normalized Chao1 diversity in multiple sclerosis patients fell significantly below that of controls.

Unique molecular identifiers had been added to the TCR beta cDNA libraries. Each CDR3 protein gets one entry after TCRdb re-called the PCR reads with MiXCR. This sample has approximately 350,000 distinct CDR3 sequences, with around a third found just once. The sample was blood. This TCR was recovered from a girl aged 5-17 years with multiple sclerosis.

Here the CDR3 DNA reads TGTGCCAGCAGCTCCATTGCGGGGGGCCGACAAGAGACCCAGTACTTC. Its protein product is CASSSIAGGRQETQYF. The chain recombines TRBV11-2 with TRBJ2-5, with 8 bases matching TRBD2. The CDR3 has 16 residues. Trimming removed 4 bases from V and 2 bases from J; junction bases left unmatched: 9. Per the germline V gene, CDR1 is SGHAT and CDR2 is FQNNGV.